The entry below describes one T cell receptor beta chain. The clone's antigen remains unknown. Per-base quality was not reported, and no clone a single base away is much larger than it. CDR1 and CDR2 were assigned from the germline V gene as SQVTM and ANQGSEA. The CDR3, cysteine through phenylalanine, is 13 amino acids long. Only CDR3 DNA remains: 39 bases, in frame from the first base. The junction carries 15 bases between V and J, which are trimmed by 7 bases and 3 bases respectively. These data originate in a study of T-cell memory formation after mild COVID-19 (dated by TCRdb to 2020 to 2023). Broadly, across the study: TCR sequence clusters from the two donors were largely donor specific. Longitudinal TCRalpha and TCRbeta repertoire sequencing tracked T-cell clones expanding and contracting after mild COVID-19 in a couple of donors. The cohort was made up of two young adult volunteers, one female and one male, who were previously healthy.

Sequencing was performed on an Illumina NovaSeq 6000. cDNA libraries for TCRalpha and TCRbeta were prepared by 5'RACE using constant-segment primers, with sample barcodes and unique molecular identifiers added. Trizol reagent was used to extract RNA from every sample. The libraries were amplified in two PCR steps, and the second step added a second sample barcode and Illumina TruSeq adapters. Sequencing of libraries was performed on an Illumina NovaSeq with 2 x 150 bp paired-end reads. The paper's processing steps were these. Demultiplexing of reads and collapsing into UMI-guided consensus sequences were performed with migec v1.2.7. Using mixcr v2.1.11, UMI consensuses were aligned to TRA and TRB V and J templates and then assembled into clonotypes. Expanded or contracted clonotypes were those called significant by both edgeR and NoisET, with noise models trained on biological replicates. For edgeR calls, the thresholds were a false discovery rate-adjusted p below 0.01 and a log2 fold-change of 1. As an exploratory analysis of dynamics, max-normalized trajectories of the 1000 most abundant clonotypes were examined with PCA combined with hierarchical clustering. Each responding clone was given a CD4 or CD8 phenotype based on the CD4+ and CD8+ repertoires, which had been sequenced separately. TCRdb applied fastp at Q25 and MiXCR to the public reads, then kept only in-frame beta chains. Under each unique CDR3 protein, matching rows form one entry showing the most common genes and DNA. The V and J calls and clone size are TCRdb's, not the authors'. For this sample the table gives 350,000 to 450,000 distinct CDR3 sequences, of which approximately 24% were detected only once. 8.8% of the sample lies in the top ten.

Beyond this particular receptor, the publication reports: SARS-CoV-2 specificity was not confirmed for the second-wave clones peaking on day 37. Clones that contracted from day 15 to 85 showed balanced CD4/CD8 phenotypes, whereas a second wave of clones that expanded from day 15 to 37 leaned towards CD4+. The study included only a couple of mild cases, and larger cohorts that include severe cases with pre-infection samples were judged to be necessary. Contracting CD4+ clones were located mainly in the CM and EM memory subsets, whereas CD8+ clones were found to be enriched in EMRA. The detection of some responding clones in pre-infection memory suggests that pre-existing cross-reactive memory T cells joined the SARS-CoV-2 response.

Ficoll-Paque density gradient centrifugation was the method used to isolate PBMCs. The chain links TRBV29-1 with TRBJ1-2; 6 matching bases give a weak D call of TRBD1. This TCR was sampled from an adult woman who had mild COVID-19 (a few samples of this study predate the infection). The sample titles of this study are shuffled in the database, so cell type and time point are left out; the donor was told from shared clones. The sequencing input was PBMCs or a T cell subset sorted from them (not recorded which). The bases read TGCAGCGCTACGACAGGTCGGGACTATGGCTACACCTTC. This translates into CSATTGRDYGYTF.